Below, one T cell receptor beta chain is given with its context. What it recognizes is unknown. The data were produced by immunoSEQ multiplex PCR, yet TCRdb's version contains in-frame clones alone and is incomplete. The sample yields about 730,000 clones, around 70% seen once. The data stem from a study of shared clonotypes between healthy human individuals. Overall study: Three plates each covered CD4 naive and memory; CD8 naive two, CD8 memory one. Study observations and caveats: Incompleteness in sorted-subset sequencing, despite large depth, was shown by rarefaction. Against clonotypes common to all four donors, non-shared ones had lower generation probabilities.

CDR1 and CDR2 from the germline V gene are LGHNA and YNFKEQ. The V end was cut by 0 bases, the J end by 0 bases, with 6 bases between. The CDR3 sequence is 15 residues long. Subsets obtained from CD4+ cells comprised CD45RA+ naive and CD45RA-negative memory cells. Input material: memory CD4+ T cells sorted from blood. The subset here: CD45RA-negative fraction. The receptor was derived from a woman aged 25-40 years in good health. The chain joins TRBV4-2 to TRBJ1-5; D unclear. CDR3 DNA: TGTGCCAGCAGCCAAGATACTGGTAGCAATCAGCCCCAGCATTTT. It is translated as CASSQDTGSNQPQHF.